This passage covers 8 T cell receptor beta chains from one sample sequenced in a study of blood T cell repertoires in COVID-19. Profiled with immunoSEQ multiplex PCR; TCRdb holds only in-frame clones, not every one. There are some 97,000 clones in the sample; approximately 84% occur only once, and around 7.2% lies in the top ten. The specimen was peripheral blood. Every receptor here comes from a man under 40 in a cohort sampled during active COVID-19.

This chain joins TRBV6-2 or TRBV6-3 and TRBJ2-1, with 8 bases lining up with TRBD2. Trimming took 6 bases from V and 1 from J; bases not matched to a gene: 8. Per germline, CDR1 MNHEY and CDR2 SVGEGT. This CDR3 spans 16 amino acids. Here the CDR3 reads CASSLLGGGSYNEQFF. The CDR3 nucleotides are TGTGCCAGCAGCTTGCTCGGGGGGGGATCCTACAATGAGCAGTTCTTC.

The rearrangement joins TRBV19 to TRBJ2-2; TRBD2 aligns across 12 bases. Germline CDR1 reads LNHDA; CDR2 reads SQIVND (reference sequence). The CDR3 sequence is 15 residues long. V was pared by 8 bases and J by 3 bases, with 4 bases of the junction left unmatched. CDR3 in amino acids: CASHGLAGYTGELFF. DNA for the CDR3: TGTGCCAGTCATGGACTAGCGGGGTACACCGGGGAGCTGTTTTTT. Supplemented by reference TRBV19 and TRBJ2-2, the full variable domain reads DGGITQSPKYLFRKEGQNVTLSCEQNLNHDAMYWYRQDPGQGLRLIYYSQIVNDFQKGDIAEGYSVSREKKESFPLTVTSAQKNPTAFYLCASHGLAGYTGELFFGEGSRLTVL.

This chain joins TRBV7-3 and TRBJ2-5, with D perhaps TRBD1 (6 bases). The CDR3 loop spans 13 amino acids. With 5 bases removed from V and 5 bases from J, the gap between germline ends came to 12 bases. In germline, CDR1 is SGHTA, CDR2 FQGTGA. The CDR3 DNA follows: TGTGCCAGCAGCCCGGACAGCTCGGAGACCCAGTACTTC. Translation gives CASSPDSSETQYF.

This chain links TRBV7-2 with TRBJ2-7; 8 positions agree with TRBD1. The length of the CDR3 is 16 residues. CDR1 is SGHTA, CDR2 FQGNSA, per germline. V dropped 1 base and J dropped 3; count of bases not matched to a gene: 8. This chain's CDR3 is CASSLVRGQGNYEQYF. CDR3 sequence (DNA): TGTGCCAGCAGCTTAGTTAGAGGACAGGGTAACTACGAGCAGTACTTC.

The rearrangement joins TRBV18 to TRBJ2-3; D is unclear. Germline V gives CDR1 KGHSH, CDR2 LQKENI. V gave up 6 bases and J gave up 4 bases, with 5 bases separating them. The CDR3 extends over 11 amino acids. The CDR3 loop is CASSSSDTQYF. The CDR3 DNA follows: TGTGCCAGCTCCTCGTCAGATACGCAGTATTTT. Variable domain in full (rest from reference TRBV18 and TRBJ2-3): NAGVMQNPRHLVRRRGQEARLRCSPMKGHSHVYWYRQLPEEGLKFMVYLQKENIIDESGMPKERFSAEFPKEGPSILRIQQVVRGDSAAYFCASSSSDTQYFGPGTRLTVL.

The CDR3 spells CASSPRSGGDIEAFF. CDR3 DNA: TGTGCCAGCTCACCACGGTCAGGGGGAGATATTGAAGCTTTCTTT. V is TRBV18 and J is TRBJ1-1; 7 nucleotides agree with TRBD1. The CDR3 has 15 residues. The J segment lost 7 bases and the V segment lost 1 base, leaving 9 bases of the junction unmatched. Germline V gene lookup returns CDR1 KGHSH and CDR2 LQKENI.

The chain combines TRBV6-5 with TRBJ2-5; D is ambiguous. Germline V CDR1 and CDR2: MNHEY, SVGAGI. V lost 8 bases and J 2 bases, leaving 12 bases between the germline ends. The CDR3 loop spans 13 amino acids. In DNA, the CDR3 is TGTGCCAGCCATAAGGCCAGGCAAGAGACCCAGTACTTC. This sequence encodes CASHKARQETQYF.

The chain recombines TRBV4-2 with TRBJ2-3; 10 bases are a match to TRBD2. Germline loops: CDR1 LGHNA, CDR2 YNFKEQ. The CDR3 contains 18 residues. V lost 0 bases to trimming and J lost 4 bases; unmatched junction nucleotides: 10. The CDR3 loop reads CASSQEVALAGVSDTQYF. The CDR3 DNA is TGTGCCAGCAGCCAAGAAGTAGCGCTAGCGGGGGTGTCAGATACGCAGTATTTT.